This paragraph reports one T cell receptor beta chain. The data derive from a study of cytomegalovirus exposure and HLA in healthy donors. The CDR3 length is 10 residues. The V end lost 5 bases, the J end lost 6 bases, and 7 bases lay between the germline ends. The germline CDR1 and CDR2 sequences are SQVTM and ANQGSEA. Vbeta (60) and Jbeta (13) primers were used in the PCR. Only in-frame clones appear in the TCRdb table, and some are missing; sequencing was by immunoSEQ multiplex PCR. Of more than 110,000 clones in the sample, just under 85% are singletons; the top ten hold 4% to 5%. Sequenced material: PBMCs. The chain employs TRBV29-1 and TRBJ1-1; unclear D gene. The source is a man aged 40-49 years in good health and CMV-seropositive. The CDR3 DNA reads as TGCAGCGTTCGGAGCGCTGAAGCTTTCTTT. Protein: CSVRSAEAFF.